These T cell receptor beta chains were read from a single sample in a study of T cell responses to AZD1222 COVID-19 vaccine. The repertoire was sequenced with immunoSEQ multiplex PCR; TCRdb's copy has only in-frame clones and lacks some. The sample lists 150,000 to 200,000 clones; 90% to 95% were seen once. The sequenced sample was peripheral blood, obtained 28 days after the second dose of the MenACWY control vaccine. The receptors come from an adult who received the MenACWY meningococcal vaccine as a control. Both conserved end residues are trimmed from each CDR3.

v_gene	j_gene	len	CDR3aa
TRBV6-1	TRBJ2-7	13	ASSDLAGDSYEQY
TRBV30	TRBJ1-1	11	AWTPGLWTEAF
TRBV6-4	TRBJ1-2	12	ASRPGQGLYGYT
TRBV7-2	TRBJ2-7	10	ASSSGQYEQY
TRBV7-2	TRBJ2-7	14	ASSSLPTSGVYEQY
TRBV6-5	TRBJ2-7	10	ASSYSGTEQY
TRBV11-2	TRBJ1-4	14	ASNRSNRGKREKLF
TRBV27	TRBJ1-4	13	ASSMTTSEDEKLF
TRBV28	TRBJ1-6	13	ASSSPGQGFSPLH
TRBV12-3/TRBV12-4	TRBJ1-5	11	ASSLEGSQPQH
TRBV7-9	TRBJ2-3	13	ASSRRREGPGTQY
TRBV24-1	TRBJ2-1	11	ATSDLDRLVQF
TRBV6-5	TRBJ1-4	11	ASSYQQSQKLF
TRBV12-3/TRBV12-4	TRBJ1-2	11	ASSPQLVRGYT
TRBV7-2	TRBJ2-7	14	ASSLASGTGAYEQY
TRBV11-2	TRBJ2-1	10	ASSLVEGEQF
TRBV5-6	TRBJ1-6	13	ASSRRGAYNSPLH
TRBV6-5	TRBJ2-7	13	ASSKSGTWAYEQY
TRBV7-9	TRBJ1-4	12	AGGDRTDNEKLF
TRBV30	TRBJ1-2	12	AWSIAGANYGYT
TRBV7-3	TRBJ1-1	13	ASREMRAVNTEAF
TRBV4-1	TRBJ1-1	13	ASSQHLGVNTEAF
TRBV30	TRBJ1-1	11	AWSRGGVTEAF
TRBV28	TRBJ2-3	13	ASSSTSGYTDTQY
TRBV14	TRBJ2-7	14	ASSQVVTATSNEQY
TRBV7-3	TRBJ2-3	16	ASSPTATSGSPTDTQY
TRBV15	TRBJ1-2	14	ATSRDLRGDSYGYT
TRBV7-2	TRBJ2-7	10	ASSRTDYEQY
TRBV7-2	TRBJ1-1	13	ASSSLGQLNTEAF
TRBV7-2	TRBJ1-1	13	ASSFAGTANTEAF
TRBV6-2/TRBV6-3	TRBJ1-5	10	ASSYGEGPQH
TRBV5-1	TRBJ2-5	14	ASSFGLAGGLKTQY
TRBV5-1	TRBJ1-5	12	ASREDGGNQPQH
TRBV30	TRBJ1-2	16	AWSVTPIGTGLGYGYT